Each of the 3 T cell receptor beta chains below was sequenced from the same sample in a study of shared clonotypes between healthy human individuals. TCRdb's copy holds only in-frame clones and misses some; the assay was immunoSEQ multiplex PCR. The sample records 400,000 to 600,000 clones, roughly 77% being singletons. What was sequenced was PBMCs. Every receptor here comes from a woman aged 40 to 50 in good health. Some clones in this sample may be carry-over from other donors' samples.

The rearrangement links TRBV7-2 to TRBJ2-1; D is undetermined. V lost 1 base, J lost 5 bases, and 6 bases lay in between. From germline, CDR1 is SGHTA and CDR2 FQGNSA. The CDR3 sequence is 13 residues long. CDR3 DNA: TGTGCCAGCAGCTTAGAACCGGACAATGAGCAGTTCTTC. Protein sequence: CASSLEPDNEQFF.

This sequence joins TRBV5-8 and TRBJ1-2; D is perhaps TRBD1 (6 bases). This CDR3 spans 15 amino acids. Per germline, CDR1 SGHTS and CDR2 YDEGEE. V dropped 2 bases and J dropped 6 bases, with 17 bases sitting between them. In DNA form, the CDR3 reads TGTGCCAGCAGCTTCCGCTCCACAGGGAGGGATGGCTACACCTTC. Residues: CASSFRSTGRDGYTF.

J is TRBJ2-7 and V is TRBV4-1, with 9 bases aligning to TRBD2. After removal of 2 bases from V and 2 bases from J, the junction contained 4 bases not matched to a gene. CDR3 length equals 15 residues. The germline CDR1 and CDR2 sequences are MGHRA and YSYEKL. As DNA, the CDR3 is TGCGCCAGCAGCCAAACGTCTAGCGGGACCTACGAGCAGTACTTC. Translating gives CASSQTSSGTYEQYF.